A single T cell receptor beta chain is shown here with its context. The antigen remains unidentified. Naive CD8 cells were CD45RO-negative, positively selected for CCR7, excluding terminally differentiated effector memory CD45RA+ cells. The sample originates from a study of shared clonotypes between healthy human individuals. Looking at the study overall: Sampling drew on donors who were two women and a few men aged 18 to 49. Study-level points and caveats: Some naive CD4 clonotypes, roughly 4.5%, turned up in common across several donors.

The CDR3 has 16 residues. Germline trimming cut 4 bases from V and 1 base from J; bases unmatched to any gene: 10. On sorted subsets, replicate PCRs used approximately 190 ng DNA, or 27,000 or so T cell genomes. Under the authors' procedure: ImmunoSEQ output lacked quality scores and full-length reads, limiting matched filtering. The table came from immunoSEQ multiplex PCR; TCRdb's copy has only in-frame clones and leaves some out. That table supplies the V and J calls and clone size; D and trimming were determined from the DNA. The profile covers about 2.1 million clones, with approximately 92% appearing a single time and around 1.7% taken by the ten largest.

Sample: naive CD8+ T cells from PBMCs. V gene TRBV5-3 combines with J gene TRBJ2-5, with 7 bases lining up with TRBD1. TRBV5-3 is labeled an ORF, and its function is uncertain. This receptor was taken from a man between 18 and 29 years old in good health. Some clones in this sample may be carry-over from other donors' samples. The CDR3 protein is CARSLIDRVGQETQYF. DNA of the CDR3: TGTGCCAGAAGCCTGATCGACAGGGTGGGCCAAGAGACCCAGTACTTC.